This T cell receptor (beta chain) was recorded in a study of CD8+ T cells in alopecia areata. Once RNA had been extracted, it was reverse transcribed into cDNA to act as the sequencing template. The repertoire was sequenced with immunoSEQ multiplex PCR; TCRdb's copy has only in-frame clones and lacks some. The repertoire consists of about 120,000 clones, with about 60% occurring once and the leading ten covering 2.5% to 3%. The V gene's germline CDR1 is SNHLY and CDR2 FYNNEI. CDR3 length equals 14 residues. V lost 0 bases to trimming and J lost 1 base, with 7 bases between them. The chain is built from TRBV2 and TRBJ2-7; D remains ambiguous. Sequenced: CD4+ T cells sorted from blood. The clonotype originates from a human donor in good health. CDR3 sequence: CASSEAGRSYEQYF. The CDR3 coding sequence is TGTGCCAGCAGTGAAGCGGGCAGGTCCTACGAGCAGTACTTC.